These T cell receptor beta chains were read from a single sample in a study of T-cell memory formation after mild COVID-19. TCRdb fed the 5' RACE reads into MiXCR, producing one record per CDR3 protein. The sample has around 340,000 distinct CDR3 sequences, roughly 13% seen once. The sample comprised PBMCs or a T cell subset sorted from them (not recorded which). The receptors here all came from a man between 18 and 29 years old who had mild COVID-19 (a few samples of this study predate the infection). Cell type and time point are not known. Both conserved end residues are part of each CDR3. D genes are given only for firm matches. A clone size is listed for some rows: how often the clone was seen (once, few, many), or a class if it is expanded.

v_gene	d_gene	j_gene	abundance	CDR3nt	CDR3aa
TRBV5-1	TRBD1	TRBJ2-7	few	TGCGCCAGCAGCCGAGGACAGGGGCACGACGAGCAGTACTTC	CASSRGQGHDEQYF
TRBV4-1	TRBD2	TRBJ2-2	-	TGCGCCAGCAGTCCCACAGAAGCGGGGGGTACCGGGGAGCTGTTTTTT	CASSPTEAGGTGELFF
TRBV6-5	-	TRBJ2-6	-	TGTGCCAGCAGTTGGTCGCCCACTGGGGCCAACGTCCTGACTTTC	CASSWSPTGANVLTF
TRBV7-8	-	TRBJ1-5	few	TGTGCCAGCAGCTTTAATCAAGCCAATCAGCCCCAGCATTTT	CASSFNQANQPQHF
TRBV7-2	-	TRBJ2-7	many	TGTGCCAGCAGCTTAGAAGGGTACATCCACTTC	CASSLEGYIHF
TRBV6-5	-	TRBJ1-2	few	TGTGCCAGCAGCACAGCTAACTATGGCTACACCTTC	CASSTANYGYTF
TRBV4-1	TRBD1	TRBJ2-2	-	TGCGCCAGCAGGGACAGGGGCCCCGGGGAGCTGTTTTTT	CASRDRGPGELFF
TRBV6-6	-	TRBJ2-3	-	TGTGCCACCGGACCTACAGATACGCAGTATTTT	CATGPTDTQYF
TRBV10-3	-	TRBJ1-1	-	TGTGCCATCAGTGGCGGGGGAAGGACTGAAGCTTTCTTT	CAISGGGRTEAFF
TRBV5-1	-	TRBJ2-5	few	TGCGCCAGCAGTAGGGCCCGATCTAGAGGGGCCCAGTACTTC	CASSRARSRGAQYF
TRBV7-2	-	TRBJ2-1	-	TGTGCCAGCAGCTTATCTAGTGACCCTTACAATGAGCAGTTCTTC	CASSLSSDPYNEQFF
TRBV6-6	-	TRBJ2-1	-	TGTGCCAGCAGTCACTTGGGGGTGGCATACAATGAGCAGTTCTTC	CASSHLGVAYNEQFF
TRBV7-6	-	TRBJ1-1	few	TGTGCCAGCAGTCGGACAGAGAAACCCCTTGGGGCTGAAGCTTTCTTT	CASSRTEKPLGAEAFF
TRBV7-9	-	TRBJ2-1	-	TGTGCCAGCAGCCGAGTGACGGGGAGCTCCTACAATGAGCAGTTCTTC	CASSRVTGSSYNEQFF
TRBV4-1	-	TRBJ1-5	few	TGCGCCAGCAGCCAAGCAAACATGGGTCTGAGCAATCAGCCCCAGCATTTT	CASSQANMGLSNQPQHF
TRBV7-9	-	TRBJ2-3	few	TGTGCCAGCAGCTTCGCGCCCGTCGGGGCCACGCAGTATTTT	CASSFAPVGATQYF
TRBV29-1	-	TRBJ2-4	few	TGCAGCGCGCACGGGATAGCCAAAAACATTCAGTACTTC	CSAHGIAKNIQYF
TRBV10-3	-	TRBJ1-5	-	TGTGCCATCAGTGAAACGGGGACGAGGGATCAGCCCCAGCATTTT	CAISETGTRDQPQHF
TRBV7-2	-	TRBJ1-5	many	TGTGCCAGCAGCCAAGATCAGAGTCAGCCCCAGCATTTT	CASSQDQSQPQHF
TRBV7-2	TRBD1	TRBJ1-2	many	TGTGCCAGCAGCTCCGGGACAGGGGAGTATGGCTACACCTTC	CASSSGTGEYGYTF
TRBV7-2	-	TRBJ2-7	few	TGTGCCAGCAGTTATCCGGGAGCCGCGGGCGAGCAGTACTTC	CASSYPGAAGEQYF
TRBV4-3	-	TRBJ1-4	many	TGCGCCAGCAGCCAAGAGACCCGTGGACAGTCAAATGAAAAACTGTTTTTT	CASSQETRGQSNEKLFF
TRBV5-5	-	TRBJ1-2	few	TGTGCCAGCAGCTTGGGCGGGGGTAGGGTCGAAGCTAACTATGGCTACACCTTC	CASSLGGGRVEANYGYTF
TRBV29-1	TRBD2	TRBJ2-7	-	TGCAGCGTTATTCGTGTGGGAGGGAACTCCCGCCAGTACTTC	CSVIRVGGNSRQYF
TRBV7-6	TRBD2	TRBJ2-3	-	TGTGCCAGCAGCCCTATGGCTAGCGGAACCGATACGCAGTATTTT	CASSPMASGTDTQYF
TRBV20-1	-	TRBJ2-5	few	TGCAGTGCTAGAGCGTCATACCAAGAGACCCAGTACTTC	CSARASYQETQYF
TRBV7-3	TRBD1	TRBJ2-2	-	TGTGCCAGCAGCACAGGGACAGGGGCGGCCGGGGAGCTGTTTTTT	CASSTGTGAAGELFF
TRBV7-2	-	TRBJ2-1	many	TGTGCCAGCAGCTTCCGTACTCGGCAAAGTGAGCAGTTCTTC	CASSFRTRQSEQFF
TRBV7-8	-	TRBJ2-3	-	TGTGCCAGCAGCCGGGGGCGGCCGGTATTAGCTCCAGATACGCAGTATTTT	CASSRGRPVLAPDTQYF
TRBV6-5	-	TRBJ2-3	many	TGTGCCACCCAAAGGGACGCGACAGATACGCAGTATTTT	CATQRDATDTQYF
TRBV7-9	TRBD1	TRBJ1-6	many	TGTGCCAGCAGCCGCGACAGGGTGGAGTTTTCACCCCTCCACTTT	CASSRDRVEFSPLHF
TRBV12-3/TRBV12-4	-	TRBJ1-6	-	TGTGCCAGCAGTTTTCAAGGGCCGGCAAATTCACCCCTCCACTTT	CASSFQGPANSPLHF
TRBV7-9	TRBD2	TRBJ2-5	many	TGTGCCAGCAGCCCGAGCGGGGCCCCCCGGGAGACCCAGTACTTC	CASSPSGAPRETQYF
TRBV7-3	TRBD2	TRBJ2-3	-	TGTGCCAGCAGCTCTAGCGGGAGCACAGATACGCAGTATTTT	CASSSSGSTDTQYF
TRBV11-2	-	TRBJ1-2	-	TGTGCCAGCAGCTCCTCCCGGGGGCGAAAAGCTAACTATGGCTACACCTTC	CASSSSRGRKANYGYTF